Listed here are 13 T cell receptor beta chains from one sample, sequenced in a study of blood T cell repertoires in COVID-19. Here immunoSEQ multiplex PCR was the method, and the copy in TCRdb shows in-frame clones only, minus some. The table lists under 250,000 clones, 87% of them singletons. Sequenced material: PBMCs or T cells enriched from blood (not recorded which). The receptor source for this set is a man aged 25 to 45 who had recovered from COVID-19.

The V call is TRBV2, the J call TRBJ1-2; D not certain. This CDR3 has 11 residues. From germline, CDR1 is SNHLY and CDR2 FYNNEI. V was cut by 7 bases and J by 7 bases, with 10 bases left in between. In DNA form, the CDR3 reads TGTGCCAGCACCGGAGGGTTTGGCTACACCTTC. It specifies CASTGGFGYTF.

V gene TRBV29-1 combines with J gene TRBJ2-1; tentatively, D is TRBD2 (5 bases). The CDR3 runs 13 residues. Germline V lookup: CDR1 SQVTM, CDR2 ANQGSEA. The V gene lost 6 bases and the J gene lost 2 bases, with 11 bases spanning the gap. CDR3 protein: CSVRAVAYNEQFF. For the CDR3, the DNA is TGCAGCGTGAGAGCGGTGGCCTACAATGAGCAGTTCTTC.

The rearrangement links TRBV5-4 to TRBJ1-5, with D possibly TRBD1 on 6 matching bases. The CDR3 is made up of 16 amino acids. Per the germline V gene, CDR1 is SGHNT and CDR2 is YYREEE (reference sequence). Trimming removed 4 bases from V and 1 base from J, with 15 bases in between. CDR3 DNA sequence: TGTGCCAGCAGCGTTACAGGAAGGGGGAGCAATCAGCCCCAGCATTTT. Encoded protein: CASSVTGRGSNQPQHF.

The CDR3 protein is CASSSRTSGSSYNEQFF. In DNA, the CDR3 is TGTGCCAGCAGCAGTCGGACTAGCGGGAGCTCCTACAATGAGCAGTTCTTC. The rearrangement joins TRBV7-9 to TRBJ2-1; 13 bases map to TRBD2. Trimming took 5 bases from V and 0 from J; bases not matched to a gene: 4. The length of the CDR3 is 17 residues. CDR1 is SEHNR and CDR2 is FQNEAQ in the germline V gene (reference sequence).

This chain links TRBV30 with TRBJ1-2; D may be TRBD1 (6 bases). The germline V gene has CDR1 GTSNPN and CDR2 SVGIG (reference sequence). The ends were cut back, 4 bases at V and 8 bases at J, with 17 bases in the middle. The CDR3 covers 13 residues. CDR3 coding DNA: TGTGCCTGGAACGCAGGGGCGAGTGGAGGCTACACCTTC. The encoded protein is CAWNAGASGGYTF.

This chain connects TRBV15 to TRBJ1-2; D not resolved. Trimming removed 3 bases from V and 4 bases from J, with 9 bases in between. Germline loops: CDR1 LNHNV, CDR2 YYDKDF (reference sequence). This CDR3 region has 13 residues. The CDR3 is CATSRIDTYGYTF. The CDR3, as DNA: TGTGCCACCAGCAGGATCGACACCTATGGCTACACCTTC.

The J gene is TRBJ2-7, the V gene TRBV7-9, with TRBD1 matching over 12 bases. In germline, CDR1 is SEHNR, CDR2 FQNEAQ (reference sequence). Trimming took 3 bases from V and 5 from J; bases not matched to a gene: 2. The CDR3 contains 14 residues. The CDR3 bases are TGTGCCAGCAGCTTCGGGACAGGGGGCAACGAGCAGTACTTC. Its translation is CASSFGTGGNEQYF.

The CDR3 region has the DNA TGTGCCAGCAGCTTCTTGGGGGCCCGACAAGCGAACACTGAAGCTTTCTTT. This encodes CASSFLGARQANTEAFF. The chain recombines TRBV7-9 with TRBJ1-1, with D possibly being TRBD1 (6 bases). CDR1 is SEHNR and CDR2 is FQNEAQ in the germline V gene (reference sequence). The CDR3 sequence is 17 residues long. Trimming left V 3 bases short and J 1 base short, with 18 bases between.

The V gene is TRBV2, the J gene TRBJ2-7; D is perhaps TRBD1 (5 bases). Germline lookup yields CDR1 SNHLY and CDR2 FYNNEI. Trimming removed 10 bases from V and 2 bases from J, with 18 bases in between. The CDR3 covers 14 residues. CDR3 nucleotide sequence: TGTGCCACCAATGGGGCACCGGCTACCTACGAGCAGTACTTC. As protein: CATNGAPATYEQYF. Supplemented by reference TRBV2 and TRBJ2-7, the full variable domain reads EPEVTQTPSHQVTQMGQEVILRCVPISNHLYFYWYRQILGQKVEFLVSFYNNEISEKSEIFDDQFSVERPDGSNFTLKIRSTKLEDSAMYFCATNGAPATYEQYFGPGTRLTVT.

CDR3 coding DNA: TGTGCCAGCGCGGGAGACACAGATACGCAGTATTTT. This encodes CASAGDTDTQYF. The V and J genes are TRBV28 and TRBJ2-3; 7 nucleotides agree with TRBD2. The CDR3 totals 12 residues. Germline V gene lookup returns CDR1 MDHEN and CDR2 SYDVKM. The trim removed 8 bases at V and 2 bases at J, leaving 1 base unmatched.

This clone was found many times. The chain couples TRBV20-1 to TRBJ2-7; TRBD1 agrees at 8 bases. Trimming cost V 3 bases and J 7 bases; bases outside gene matches: 14. Germline V lookup: CDR1 DFQATT, CDR2 SNEGSKA (reference sequence). The length of the CDR3 is 15 residues. The CDR3 reads CSASHRDRRVREQYF. CDR3 coding DNA: TGCAGTGCTAGTCATCGGGACAGGCGGGTCCGGGAGCAGTACTTC.

The chain links TRBV12-3 or TRBV12-4 to TRBJ1-2, with no clear D. The CDR3 is 13 residues long. Trimming took off 2 bases at V and 3 bases at J, with 7 bases between the two ends. The CDR3 reads CASSLTVDYGYTF. The CDR3 DNA sequence: TGTGCCAGCAGTTTAACGGTAGACTATGGCTACACCTTC.

With regard to this clone: The same CDR3 arises from other DNA sequences in this sample as well. V is TRBV5-1 and J is TRBJ2-1; no clear D. Germline V gene sequence: CDR1 SGHRS, CDR2 YFSETQ. The V gene lost 0 bases and the J gene lost 0 bases, with 7 bases spanning the gap. CDR3 length: 15 residues. The CDR3 coding sequence is TGCGCCAGCAGCTTGGACGGTAGCTCCTACAATGAGCAGTTCTTC. It specifies CASSLDGSSYNEQFF.